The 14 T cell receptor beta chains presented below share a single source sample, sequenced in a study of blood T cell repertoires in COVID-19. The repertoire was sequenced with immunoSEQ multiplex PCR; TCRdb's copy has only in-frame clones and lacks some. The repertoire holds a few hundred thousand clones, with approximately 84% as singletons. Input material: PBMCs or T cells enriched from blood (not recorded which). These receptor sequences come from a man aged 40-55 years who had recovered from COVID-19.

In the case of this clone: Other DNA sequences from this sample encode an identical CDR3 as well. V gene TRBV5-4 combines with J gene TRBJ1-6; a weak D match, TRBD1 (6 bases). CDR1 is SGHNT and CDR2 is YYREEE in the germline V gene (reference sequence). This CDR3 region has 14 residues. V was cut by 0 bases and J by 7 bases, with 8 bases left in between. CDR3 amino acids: CASSLGQGNSPLHF. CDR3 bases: TGTGCCAGCAGCTTGGGGCAGGGGAATTCACCCCTCCACTTT.

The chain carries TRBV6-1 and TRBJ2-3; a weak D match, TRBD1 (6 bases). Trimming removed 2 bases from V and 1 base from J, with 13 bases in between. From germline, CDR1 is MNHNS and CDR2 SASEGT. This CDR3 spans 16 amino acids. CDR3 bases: TGTGCCAGCAGTGAAACAGGGCACTCACGCACAGATACGCAGTATTTT. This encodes CASSETGHSRTDTQYF.

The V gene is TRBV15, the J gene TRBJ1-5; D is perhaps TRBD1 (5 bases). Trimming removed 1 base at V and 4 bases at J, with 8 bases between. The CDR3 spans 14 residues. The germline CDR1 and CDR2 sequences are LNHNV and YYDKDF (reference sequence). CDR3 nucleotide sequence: TGTGCCACCAGCAGAGTGCAGGGAAATCAGCCCCAGCATTTT. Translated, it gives CATSRVQGNQPQHF.

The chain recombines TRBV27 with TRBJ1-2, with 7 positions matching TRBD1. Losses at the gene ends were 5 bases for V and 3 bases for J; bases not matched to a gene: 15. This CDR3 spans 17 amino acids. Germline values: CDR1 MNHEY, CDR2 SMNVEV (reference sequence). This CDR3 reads CASSTLAGTENHYGYTF. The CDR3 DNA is TGTGCCAGCAGTACCTTAGCCGGGACAGAGAACCACTATGGCTACACCTTC.

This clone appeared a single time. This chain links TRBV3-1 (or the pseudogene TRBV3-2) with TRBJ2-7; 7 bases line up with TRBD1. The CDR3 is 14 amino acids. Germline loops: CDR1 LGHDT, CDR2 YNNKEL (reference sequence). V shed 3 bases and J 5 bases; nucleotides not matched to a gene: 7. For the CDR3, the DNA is TGTGCCAGCAGCCAGAGAGGGACAGTCCACGAGCAGTACTTC. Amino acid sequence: CASSQRGTVHEQYF.

The CDR3 nucleotides are TGTGCCAGCAGTCAGGACAGGGGGCGGACTGAAGCTTTCTTT. This translates into CASSQDRGRTEAFF. The chain couples TRBV28 to TRBJ1-1; 11 bases match TRBD1. This CDR3 is 14 amino acids long. Germline trimming cut 5 bases from V and 5 bases from J; bases unmatched to any gene: 4. CDR1 and CDR2 from the germline V gene are MDHEN and SYDVKM.

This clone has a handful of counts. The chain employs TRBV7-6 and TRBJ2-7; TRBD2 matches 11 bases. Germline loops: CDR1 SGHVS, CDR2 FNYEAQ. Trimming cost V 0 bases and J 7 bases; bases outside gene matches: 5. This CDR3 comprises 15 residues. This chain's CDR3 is CASSLALAGGLEQYF. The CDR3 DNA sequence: TGTGCCAGCAGCTTAGCCCTAGCGGGAGGTCTTGAGCAGTACTTC. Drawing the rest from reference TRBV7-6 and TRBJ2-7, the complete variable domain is GAGVSQSPRYKVTKRGQDVALRCDPISGHVSLYWYRQALGQGPEFLTYFNYEAQQDKSGLPNDRFSAERPEGSISTLTIQRTEQRDSAMYRCASSLALAGGLEQYFGPGTRLTVT.

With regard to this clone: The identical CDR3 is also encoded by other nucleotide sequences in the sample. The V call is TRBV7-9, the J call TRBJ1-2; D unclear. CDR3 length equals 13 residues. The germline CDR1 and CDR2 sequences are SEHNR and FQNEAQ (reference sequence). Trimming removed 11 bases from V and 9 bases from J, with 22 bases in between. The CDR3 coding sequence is TGTGCCGGAGATAGGACCCCAACCGGGAGCTACACCTTC. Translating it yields CAGDRTPTGSYTF. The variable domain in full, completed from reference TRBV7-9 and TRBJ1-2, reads DTGVSQNPRHKITKRGQNVTFRCDPISEHNRLYWYRQTLGQGPEFLTYFQNEAQLEKSRLLSDRFSAERPKGSFSTLEIQRTEQGDSAMYLCAGDRTPTGSYTFGSGTRLTVV.

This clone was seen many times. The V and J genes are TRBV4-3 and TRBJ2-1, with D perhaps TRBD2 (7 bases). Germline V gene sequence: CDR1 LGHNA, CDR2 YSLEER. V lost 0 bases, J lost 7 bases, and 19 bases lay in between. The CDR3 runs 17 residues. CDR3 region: CASSQEQLGGLLNEQFF. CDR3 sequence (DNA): TGCGCCAGCAGCCAAGAGCAATTGGGGGGGCTTTTGAATGAGCAGTTCTTC.

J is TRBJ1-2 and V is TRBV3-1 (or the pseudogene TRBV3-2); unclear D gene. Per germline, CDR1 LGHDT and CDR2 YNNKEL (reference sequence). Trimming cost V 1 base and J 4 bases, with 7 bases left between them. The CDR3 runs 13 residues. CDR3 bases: TGTGCCAGCAGCCAAGGATACGGCTATGGCTACACCTTC. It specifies CASSQGYGYGYTF.

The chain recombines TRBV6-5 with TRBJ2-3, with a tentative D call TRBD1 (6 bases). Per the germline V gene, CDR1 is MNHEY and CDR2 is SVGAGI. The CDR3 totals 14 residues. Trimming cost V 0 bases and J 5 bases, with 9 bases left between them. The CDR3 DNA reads TGTGCCAGCAGTTACTCCAACAGGGAAGATACGCAGTATTTT. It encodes CASSYSNREDTQYF.

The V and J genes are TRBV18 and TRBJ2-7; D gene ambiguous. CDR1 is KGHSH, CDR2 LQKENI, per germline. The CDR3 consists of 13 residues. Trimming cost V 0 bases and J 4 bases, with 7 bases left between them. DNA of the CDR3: TGTGCCAGCTCACCACCCTCCCTATACGAGCAGTACTTC. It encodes CASSPPSLYEQYF.

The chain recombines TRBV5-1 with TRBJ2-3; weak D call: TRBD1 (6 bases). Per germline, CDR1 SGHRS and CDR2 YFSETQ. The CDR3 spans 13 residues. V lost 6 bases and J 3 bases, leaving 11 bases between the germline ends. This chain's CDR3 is CASMGQGTDTQYF. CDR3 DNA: TGCGCCAGCATGGGGCAGGGGACAGATACGCAGTATTTT.

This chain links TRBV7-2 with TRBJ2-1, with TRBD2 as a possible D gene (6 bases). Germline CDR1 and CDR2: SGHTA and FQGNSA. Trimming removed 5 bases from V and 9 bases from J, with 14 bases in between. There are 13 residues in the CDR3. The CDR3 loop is CASSPGLLGEQFF. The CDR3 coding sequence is TGTGCCAGCAGCCCGGGACTCCTAGGTGAGCAGTTCTTC. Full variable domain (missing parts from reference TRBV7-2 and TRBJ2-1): GAGVSQSPSNKVTEKGKDVELRCDPISGHTALYWYRQSLGQGLEFLIYFQGNSAPDKSGLPSDRFSAERTGGSVSTLTIQRTQQEDSAVYLCASSPGLLGEQFFGPGTRLTVL.